Listed here are 17 T cell receptor beta chains from one sample, sequenced in a study of blood T cell repertoires in COVID-19. TCRdb's table, derived via immunoSEQ multiplex PCR, lists solely in-frame clones and lacks some. Here the sample spans about 61,000 clones, 70% to 80% being singletons. Sequenced sample: peripheral blood. All receptors come from a man older than 75 with active or convalescent COVID-19.

V usage is TRBV7-9 and J usage is TRBJ2-1; D is uncertain. The CDR3 covers 11 residues. Trimming took off 3 bases at V and 9 bases at J, with 6 bases between the two ends. In germline, CDR1 is SEHNR, CDR2 FQNEAQ (reference sequence). The DNA for the CDR3 is TGTGCCAGCAGCTTCGGTTTTGAGCAGTTCTTC. The encoded protein is CASSFGFEQFF. The full variable domain, completed using reference TRBV7-9 and TRBJ2-1, is DTGVSQNPRHKITKRGQNVTFRCDPISEHNRLYWYRQTLGQGPEFLTYFQNEAQLEKSRLLSDRFSAERPKGSFSTLEIQRTEQGDSAMYLCASSFGFEQFFGPGTRLTVL.

The chain is built from TRBV3-1 (or the pseudogene TRBV3-2) and TRBJ2-1; the D is unclear. V lost 3 bases and J lost 5, with 5 bases in between. This CDR3 region has 12 residues. Germline V gives CDR1 LGHDT, CDR2 YNNKEL (reference sequence). For the CDR3, the DNA is TGTGCCAGCAGCCAGTATGACAATGAGCAGTTCTTC. Protein: CASSQYDNEQFF.

The genes are TRBV3-1 (or the pseudogene TRBV3-2) and TRBJ2-1; TRBD1 agrees at 7 bases. CDR3 size: 21 residues. In germline, CDR1 is LGHDT, CDR2 YNNKEL (reference sequence). After removal of 0 bases from V and 8 bases from J, the junction contained 25 bases not matched to a gene. The CDR3 DNA sequence: TGTGCCAGCAGCCAAGAGCCGACAGGGTGGTCGGCTAGCCCTAAGCGCCATGAGCAGTTCTTC. Translation: CASSQEPTGWSASPKRHEQFF.

The J gene is TRBJ1-3, the V gene TRBV5-4; 11 nucleotides line up with TRBD1. The V and J ends lost 4 bases and 0 bases, in that order; junction bases with no gene match: 9. The CDR3 runs to 18 residues. The germline gives CDR1 SGHNT, CDR2 YYREEE (reference sequence). CDR3 nucleotides: TGTGCCAGCAGCGGACAGGGGGCTTCCTATTTCTCTGGAAACACCATATATTTT. Protein product: CASSGQGASYFSGNTIYF.

Details on this clone: Within the sample, other DNA sequences also encode this same CDR3. The chain joins TRBV2 to TRBJ1-6; perhaps TRBD1 as D (6 bases). Germline CDR1 SNHLY, CDR2 FYNNEI. This CDR3 has 16 residues. Trimming cost V 5 bases and J 6 bases, with 17 bases left between them. The CDR3 region is CASSLRTGSSNSPLHF. CDR3 nucleotides: TGTGCCAGCAGTTTGCGAACAGGGAGCAGTAATTCACCCCTCCACTTT.

This clone was counted between two and nine times. This sequence joins TRBV6-5 and TRBJ1-5; 7 bases align to TRBD1. Germline-derived CDR1 and CDR2 are MNHEY and SVGAGI. J gave up 0 bases and V 6 bases, and 2 bases lay outside the gene matches. The CDR3 length is 14 residues. The CDR3 protein is CASRQGNSNQPQHF. For the CDR3, the DNA is TGTGCCAGCAGACAGGGGAATAGCAATCAGCCCCAGCATTTT.

The chain couples TRBV5-1 to TRBJ1-4; 12 bases line up with TRBD1. This CDR3 is 17 amino acids long. V shed 0 bases and J 7 bases; nucleotides not matched to a gene: 7. CDR1 is SGHRS, CDR2 YFSETQ, per germline. Written as DNA, the CDR3 is TGCGCCAGCAGCTTGGTGGGGACAGGGGGCCGGGGTGAAAAACTGTTTTTT. Amino acids: CASSLVGTGGRGEKLFF. The full variable domain, completed using reference TRBV5-1 and TRBJ1-4, is KAGVTQTPRYLIKTRGQQVTLSCSPISGHRSVSWYQQTPGQGLQFLFEYFSETQRNKGNFPGRFSGRQFSNSRSEMNVSTLELGDSALYLCASSLVGTGGRGEKLFFGSGTQLSVL.

DNA of the CDR3: TGTGCCAGCAGCCCCTTCCGGGGAAACTCTGGAAACACCATATATTTT. This sequence encodes CASSPFRGNSGNTIYF. The chain is built from TRBV28 and TRBJ1-3, with D hard to call. The V gene lost 6 bases and the J gene lost 0 bases, with 15 bases spanning the gap. This CDR3 has 16 residues. The germline CDR1 and CDR2 sequences are MDHEN and SYDVKM.

The rearrangement joins TRBV7-9 to TRBJ1-6; maybe TRBD1 (6 bases). The CDR3 contains 16 residues. Germline CDR1 SEHNR, CDR2 FQNEAQ (reference sequence). V was pared by 7 bases and J by 6 bases, with 19 bases between. The CDR3 spells CASTRSGGALNSPLHF. CDR3 DNA: TGTGCCAGCACCAGGTCCGGGGGGGCGCTTAATTCACCCCTCCACTTT.

This sequence joins TRBV7-2 and TRBJ2-2; 9 nucleotides line up with TRBD1. This CDR3 region has 14 residues. J gave up 6 bases and V 5 bases, and 4 bases lay outside the gene matches. Germline-derived CDR1 and CDR2 are SGHTA and FQGNSA. The CDR3 DNA reads as TGTGCCAGCAGCCCACAGGGGGCGCCCGGGGAGCTGTTTTTT. Translating it yields CASSPQGAPGELFF.

This clone was counted a few times. V is TRBV5-1 and J is TRBJ2-1; 7 bases are a match to TRBD1. Trimming cost V 0 bases and J 10 bases; bases outside gene matches: 7. Germline loops: CDR1 SGHRS, CDR2 YFSETQ. The CDR3 spans 14 residues. CDR3: CASSLEGTTGEQFF. The DNA of the CDR3 is TGCGCCAGCAGCTTGGAGGGGACGACAGGGGAGCAGTTCTTC. Full variable domain (outside the CDR3, taken from reference TRBV5-1 and TRBJ2-1): KAGVTQTPRYLIKTRGQQVTLSCSPISGHRSVSWYQQTPGQGLQFLFEYFSETQRNKGNFPGRFSGRQFSNSRSEMNVSTLELGDSALYLCASSLEGTTGEQFFGPGTRLTVL.

A single count supports this clone. CDR3 DNA: TGTGCCAGCAGCCAATGGGCGGGGATGAACACTGAAGCTTTCTTT. This sequence encodes CASSQWAGMNTEAFF. The chain combines TRBV3-1 (or the pseudogene TRBV3-2) with TRBJ1-1; D not certain. The CDR3 is made up of 15 amino acids. V lost 2 bases and J 0 bases, leaving 10 bases between the germline ends. The germline CDR1 and CDR2 sequences are LGHDT and YNNKEL (reference sequence).

The chain recombines TRBV19 with TRBJ1-6; 7 bases match TRBD1. Germline CDR1 and CDR2: LNHDA and SQIVND (reference sequence). J lost 6 bases, V lost 7 bases, and 9 bases had no gene match. CDR3 length equals 15 residues. CDR3 loop: CASTKTGSRNSPLHF. CDR3 bases: TGTGCCAGTACCAAGACAGGGAGCCGTAATTCACCCCTCCACTTT.

The chain joins TRBV18 to TRBJ1-3; 9 nucleotides agree with TRBD1. The J segment lost 2 bases and the V segment lost 3 bases, leaving 5 bases of the junction unmatched. The CDR3 is made up of 16 amino acids. Per germline, CDR1 KGHSH and CDR2 LQKENI. The CDR3 reads CASSPGTGTTGNTIYF. CDR3 coding DNA: TGTGCCAGCTCACCCGGGACAGGGACTACTGGAAACACCATATATTTT. The full variable domain, its missing parts supplied by reference TRBV18 and TRBJ1-3, is NAGVMQNPRHLVRRRGQEARLRCSPMKGHSHVYWYRQLPEEGLKFMVYLQKENIIDESGMPKERFSAEFPKEGPSILRIQQVVRGDSAAYFCASSPGTGTTGNTIYFGEGSWLTVV.

J is TRBJ1-2 and V is TRBV7-8; D call uncertain. The V gene's germline CDR1 is SGHVS and CDR2 FQNEAQ. The V end lost 10 bases, the J end lost 3 bases, and 18 bases lay between the germline ends. The CDR3 is made up of 14 amino acids. The CDR3 loop reads CATRPGGRYYGYTF. Written as DNA, the CDR3 is TGTGCCACTCGGCCTGGAGGTAGATACTATGGCTACACCTTC.

The chain uses TRBV28 and TRBJ1-2; D remains unclear. CDR1 and CDR2 (germline): MDHEN, SYDVKM. The length of the CDR3 is 15 residues. V was shortened by 6 bases and J by 6 bases, with 20 bases between the two germline ends. CDR3 bases: TGTGCCAGCAGCTCCTCGGGGATAGGGTGGCATGGCTACACCTTC. This sequence encodes CASSSSGIGWHGYTF.

The V and J genes are TRBV9 and TRBJ1-1; tentatively, D is TRBD1 (5 bases). V shed 3 bases and J shed 0 bases, with 18 bases lying between them. The length of the CDR3 is 17 residues. Germline CDR1 reads SGDLS; CDR2 reads YYNGEE. The CDR3 reads CASSESGGSYVNTEAFF. The CDR3 DNA is TGTGCCAGCAGCGAGAGCGGGGGATCGTACGTGAACACTGAAGCTTTCTTT.